These T cell receptor beta chains were read from a single sample in a study of neurological immune-mediated disorders. MiXCR, applied by TCRdb to the 5' RACE reads, yields one record per CDR3 protein. The sample has about 90,000 distinct CDR3 sequences, about 12% seen once. Material for sequencing was PBMCs. Receptors were obtained from a female donor with HTLV-1-associated myelopathy (HAM/TSP). CDR3s leave out the opening cysteine and the closing phenylalanine or tryptophan.

CDR3,V,J
ASSLDPTYEQY,TRBV5-1,TRBJ2-7
ATSRDRGIGELF,TRBV15,TRBJ2-2
ASSLAGTGGRETQY,TRBV5-1,TRBJ2-5
ASSLLSRGQAYEQY,TRBV5-1,TRBJ2-7
ASSMGTRATNEKLF,TRBV12-3/TRBV12-4,TRBJ1-4
AIRDRVSGERY,TRBV10-3,TRBJ2-7
ASSQDGSYEQY,TRBV28,TRBJ2-7
ASSQERQGANEQF,TRBV3-1,TRBJ2-1
ASSPGLAAKTQY,TRBV3-1,TRBJ2-5
ASMLQGAYTGELF,TRBV2,TRBJ2-2
ASGNVDTTYEQY,TRBV5-1,TRBJ2-7
ASSRTMGNSPLH,TRBV3-1,TRBJ1-6
ASSLSTTFHDEQY,TRBV27,TRBJ2-7
SALTGDSYEQY,TRBV20-1,TRBJ2-7
AISARGGGRTDTQY,TRBV10-3,TRBJ2-3
ASSLGSSTSTEAF,TRBV28,TRBJ1-1
ASSQNYAGAGANVLT,TRBV18,TRBJ2-6
ASSLAGRVLLGQY,TRBV5-6,TRBJ2-7
ASTIGTSSGNTIY,TRBV11-2,TRBJ1-3
ASRSLGTSGGAYGELF,TRBV6-5,TRBJ2-2
ASSLAGGLETRY,TRBV7-6,TRBJ2-5
ARSLSGGTDTQY,TRBV12-3/TRBV12-4,TRBJ2-3
ASSSPGGPNNEQF,TRBV6-5,TRBJ2-1
ASGTHVEQF,TRBV6-2/TRBV6-3,TRBJ2-1
ASRESGTSGYNEQF,TRBV2,TRBJ2-1
ASAGSSGNTIY,TRBV3-1,TRBJ1-3
ASSESVFNEQF,TRBV10-1,TRBJ2-1
ASSFGGEQY,TRBV12-3/TRBV12-4,TRBJ2-7
ASCDTWGGRAF,TRBV7-2,TRBJ1-1
ASSLGTRAGRETQY,TRBV7-8,TRBJ2-5
ATSDATTPRYNEQF,TRBV24-1,TRBJ2-1
ASSFDGAAHSGANVLT,TRBV5-6,TRBJ2-6